The rows below give T cell receptor beta chains drawn from one sample of a study of blood T cells in healthy people across ages. One entry per CDR3 protein results from TCRdb running MiXCR on the 5' RACE reads. Of approximately 820,000 distinct CDR3 sequences listed, under 45% were seen once; the top ten hold about 21%. Source material: blood. These receptors were taken from a man aged 55 to 70 in good health. The CDR3 runs from the conserved cysteine through the conserved F or W. D genes are given only for firm matches. The listing skips clone size in some rows; elsewhere it reads once, few, many or a size class.

D gene	V gene	clone size	J gene	CDR3 DNA	CDR3 protein
TRBD2	TRBV6-1	-	TRBJ2-3	TGTGCCAGCAGTGCAGCTCTACTAGCGGGGGGCACAGATACGCAGTATTTT	CASSAALLAGGTDTQYF
TRBD1	TRBV29-1	-	TRBJ1-1	TGCAGCGTAGTGACAGGGAAAGCTTTCTTT	CSVVTGKAFF
TRBD2	TRBV6-1	few	TRBJ2-5	TGTGCCAGCAGGGGAGCCCTAAGCCCCCTTCATAGCGGGGAGACCCAGTACTTC	CASRGALSPLHSGETQYF
-	TRBV5-1	-	TRBJ2-7	TGCACCAGCAGCGCGAGGTGGGGTCCACACGAGCAGTACTTC	CTSSARWGPHEQYF
-	TRBV7-8	-	TRBJ2-1	TGTGCCAGCAGCTTAGTCCGCAAAGGACAGGAGCTAAGCGGGCGCACCTACAATGAGCAGTTCTTC	CASSLVRKGQELSGRTYNEQFF
-	TRBV29-1	few	TRBJ2-1	TGCAGCGTTGAAGGGGGGCAGGCTTACAATGAGCAGTTCTTC	CSVEGGQAYNEQFF
-	TRBV3-1	-	TRBJ2-1	TGTGCCAGCAGCCAAAGATTAGTCAATGAGCAGTTCTTC	CASSQRLVNEQFF
TRBD1	TRBV29-1	-	TRBJ2-5	TGCAGCGTCCAAGGGGGACAGCAAGAGACCCAGTACTTC	CSVQGGQQETQYF
-	TRBV7-2	-	TRBJ2-5	TGTGCCAGCAGCCGAAATATTGATGTGGAGACCCAGTACTTC	CASSRNIDVETQYF
TRBD1	TRBV20-1	once	TRBJ2-7	TGCAGTGCCAGAAAAACAGGGGTCCCCTACGAGCAGTACTTC	CSARKTGVPYEQYF
TRBD1	TRBV7-8	-	TRBJ1-6	TGTGCCAGCAGCTCCCTACAGGGGTTAGATAATTCACCCCTCCACTTT	CASSSLQGLDNSPLHF
-	TRBV6-1	few	TRBJ2-5	TGTGCCAGCGGGGTATCAGAGACCCAGTACTTC	CASGVSETQYF
-	TRBV12-3/TRBV12-4	-	TRBJ2-4	TGTGCCAGCAGTTTCAGGGGTACGGACATTCAGTACTTC	CASSFRGTDIQYF
TRBD1	TRBV4-1	few	TRBJ1-1	TGCGCCAGCAGCCAAAAGGGGACAGGGGAATACGCTTTCTTT	CASSQKGTGEYAFF
TRBD1	TRBV6-1	once	TRBJ1-1	TGTGCCAGCCCCCCCACAGGGGGCACTGAAGCTTTCTTT	CASPPTGGTEAFF
-	TRBV11-2	-	TRBJ2-5	TGTGCCAGCCGCGGCGGGGCAGACCAAGAGACCCAGTACTTC	CASRGGADQETQYF
-	TRBV27	-	TRBJ1-2	TGTGCCGGCAGTTTATACGGCGCCCGCTTACTAAACTATGGCTACACCTTC	CAGSLYGARLLNYGYTF
-	TRBV9	-	TRBJ1-6	TGTGCCAGCAGCGTAGCTCAGGGAGGAAGCTCCTATAATTCACCCCTCCACTTT	CASSVAQGGSSYNSPLHF
-	TRBV18	-	TRBJ2-5	TGTGCCAGCTCAGTCCGGGGTGCCGAAGAGACCCAGTACTTC	CASSVRGAEETQYF
-	TRBV6-6	-	TRBJ1-5	TGTGCCAGCAGTTCCGAGTATCAGCCCCAGCATTTT	CASSSEYQPQHF
-	TRBV21-1	-	TRBJ1-5	TGTGCCAGCAGCATCAGACAGGGGGGAAGGCAGCCCCAGCATTTT	CASSIRQGGRQPQHF
-	TRBV29-1	-	TRBJ2-2	TGCAGCGTCTCCAGACTCGAGCCCACCGGGGAGCTGTTTTTT	CSVSRLEPTGELFF
-	TRBV28	-	TRBJ2-7	TGTGCCAGCAGCCGAACGACAGACCGAATAGACAATGAGCAGTACTTC	CASSRTTDRIDNEQYF
-	TRBV29-1	few	TRBJ2-5	TGCAGCGTTGTAGAGCCACCGGAGGTTGGGGGGCAGTACTTC	CSVVEPPEVGGQYF
-	TRBV6-5	-	TRBJ1-5	TGTGCCAGCAGGCCCACGGTGATTAGCAATCAGCCCCAGCATTTT	CASRPTVISNQPQHF
-	TRBV2	-	TRBJ1-1	TGTGCCAGCAGTGTTCAACAGGAGGCTTTCTTT	CASSVQQEAFF
-	TRBV6-1	few	TRBJ1-6	TGTGCCAGCAGGGAACAGCATAATTCACCCCTCCACTTT	CASREQHNSPLHF
-	TRBV29-1	once	TRBJ1-4	TGCAGCGTTGCCTGGGGGGTCAGCGGAGGAGAAAAACTGTTTTTT	CSVAWGVSGGEKLFF